The 18 T cell receptor beta chains listed next were all sequenced from one sample in a study of human T cells and chemical hapten exposure. Time point in this sample: patch test 3, about 24 weeks after DPC sensitization. Treatment described: therapeutic diphenylcyclopropenone sensitization with weekly scalp DPC. TCRdb passed the RACE reads through MiXCR, listing each CDR3 protein once. The data hold 100,000 to 150,000 distinct CDR3 sequences, with about 11% observed a single time. The source was whole blood, collected in connection with sensitization to the hapten diphenylcyclopropenone (DPC). These receptors were collected from a woman aged 45-65 years with alopecia areata. Some clones in this sample may be carry-over from other donors' samples.

The J gene is TRBJ2-7, the V gene TRBV9; D is perhaps TRBD1 or TRBD2 (5 bases each). From germline, CDR1 is SGDLS and CDR2 YYNGEE. Trimming removed 0 bases at V and 0 bases at J, with 10 bases between. The CDR3 length is 15 residues. CDR3 nucleotides: TGTGCCAGCAGCGTAGACGGGGCGAGCTCCTACGAGCAGTACTTC. Its translation: CASSVDGASSYEQYF.

This clonotype ranks as medium-sized. The chain joins TRBV29-1 to TRBJ2-5; possibly TRBD2 for D (5 bases). This CDR3 is built from 10 residues. V was trimmed by 7 bases and J by 5 bases, leaving 8 bases between them. Per the germline V gene, CDR1 is SQVTM and CDR2 is ANQGSEA. CDR3 region: CSGGAETQYF. Here the CDR3 DNA reads TGCAGCGGGGGAGCGGAGACCCAGTACTTC.

This chain uses TRBV5-6 with TRBJ2-3, with TRBD2 as a possible D gene (5 bases). Germline assignment: CDR1 SGHDT and CDR2 YYEEEE. The CDR3 is 13 residues long. V dropped 2 bases and J dropped 5 bases, with 9 bases sitting between them. The CDR3 spells CASSFGGEDTQYF. CDR3 DNA: TGTGCCAGCAGCTTCGGAGGAGAAGATACGCAGTATTTT.

This rearrangement joins TRBV30 to TRBJ2-3; 10 bases line up with TRBD2. V was pared by 3 bases and J by 4 bases, with 4 bases of the junction left unmatched. This CDR3 spans 14 amino acids. Germline CDR1 reads GTSNPN; CDR2 reads SVGIG (reference sequence). The CDR3 region is CAWRIAGGPDTQYF. The CDR3, as DNA: TGTGCCTGGAGGATAGCGGGAGGACCAGATACGCAGTATTTT.

A few counts support this clonotype. The chain combines TRBV10-3 with TRBJ2-7, with a weak D call TRBD2 (6 bases). V lost 6 bases, J lost 2 bases, and 14 bases lay in between. This CDR3 has 14 residues. Germline-derived CDR1 and CDR2 are ENHRY and SYGVKD. CDR3 nucleotide sequence: TGTGCCATCAGGACTAGTGCGCAAACCTACGAGCAGTACTTC. This codes for CAIRTSAQTYEQYF.

The V gene is TRBV6-1, the J gene TRBJ2-1; TRBD1 matches 9 bases. Germline V gene lookup returns CDR1 MNHNS and CDR2 SASEGT. The CDR3 has 14 residues. V lost 10 bases and J lost 2; bases outside the gene matches: 6. Here the CDR3 reads CATDRDRAYNEQFF. In nucleotides, the CDR3 is TGTGCCACCGATCGGGACAGGGCCTACAATGAGCAGTTCTTC.

There are a few counts of this clonotype. This rearrangement joins TRBV7-7 to TRBJ2-2, with 7 bases fitting TRBD2. Germline trimming cut 6 bases from V and 3 bases from J; bases unmatched to any gene: 7. This CDR3 spans 15 amino acids. Germline V gene sequence: CDR1 SSHAT, CDR2 FNYEAQ (reference sequence). The CDR3 DNA is TGTGCCAGCAGGGGGGAGGGCCCCTACACCGGGGAGCTGTTTTTT. Protein: CASRGEGPYTGELFF.

This clonotype was detected many times. The chain couples TRBV5-1 to TRBJ1-1; D is uncertain. The CDR3 has 13 amino acids. The ends were cut back, 2 bases at V and 1 base at J, with 6 bases in the middle. Per the germline V gene, CDR1 is SGHRS and CDR2 is YFSETQ. The CDR3: CASSFPSNTEAFF. The CDR3 DNA reads as TGCGCCAGCAGCTTTCCGTCGAACACTGAAGCTTTCTTT.

This chain joins TRBV7-9 and TRBJ2-3, with 7 bases aligning to TRBD1. This CDR3 comprises 15 residues. Germline CDR1 is SEHNR and CDR2 is FQNEAQ (reference sequence). Trimming at V came to 5 bases and at J to 4 bases, leaving 9 bases not matched to a gene. The CDR3 spells CASSRTTGAADTQYF. The CDR3 region has the DNA TGTGCCAGCAGCCGCACAACAGGGGCGGCAGATACGCAGTATTTT.

This clonotype was counted ten times or more. The chain carries TRBV7-9 and TRBJ2-2, with D possibly TRBD1 on 6 matching bases. The CDR3 covers 12 residues. Between the trimmed V and J ends, which lost 4 bases and 8 bases, there was a span of 8 bases. Germline V gives CDR1 SEHNR, CDR2 FQNEAQ (reference sequence). DNA for the CDR3: TGTGCCAGCAGCTCCGGGACAGGGGAGCTGTTTTTT. Protein product: CASSSGTGELFF.

This clonotype came up a few times. The rearrangement uses TRBV29-1 and TRBJ2-1; 14 bases are shared with TRBD2. The CDR3 sequence is 14 residues long. V dropped 4 bases and J dropped 8; count of bases not matched to a gene: 4. Germline V gives CDR1 SQVTM, CDR2 ANQGSEA. This chain's CDR3 is CSVGLAGGPDEQFF. CDR3 nucleotide sequence: TGCAGCGTTGGACTAGCGGGAGGGCCAGATGAGCAGTTCTTC.

This clonotype showed up many times. This sequence joins TRBV11-2 and TRBJ2-3; TRBD2 matches at 8 bases. The junction had 6 bases not matched to a gene; V was cut back by 0 bases and J by 7 bases. The CDR3 extends over 15 amino acids. The germline gives CDR1 SGHAT, CDR2 FQNNGV. The CDR3 reads CASSLDRVAGHTQYF. CDR3 sequence (DNA): TGTGCCAGCAGCTTAGATAGGGTAGCGGGGCATACGCAGTATTTT.

The chain has TRBV15 and TRBJ1-1; a weak D match, TRBD1 (5 bases). CDR1 is LNHNV and CDR2 is YYDKDF in the germline V gene (reference sequence). This CDR3 is 13 amino acids long. The V gene lost 8 bases and the J gene lost 4 bases, with 14 bases spanning the gap. The CDR3 region is CATRVGGTTEAFF. CDR3 DNA sequence: TGTGCCACCCGAGTCGGGGGAACCACTGAAGCTTTCTTT.

The sample holds a few counts of this clonotype. This chain joins TRBV20-1 and TRBJ2-7; no clear D gene. With 0 bases removed from V and 4 bases from J, the gap between germline ends came to 4 bases. This CDR3 is 11 amino acids long. Germline CDR1 and CDR2: DFQATT and SNEGSKA (reference sequence). CDR3 nucleotide sequence: TGCAGTGCTAGAGAGCGGTACGAGCAGTACTTC. Translating it yields CSARERYEQYF.

This clonotype was detected only a few times. The genes are TRBV7-2 and TRBJ2-4; weak D call: TRBD1 (5 bases). V was trimmed by 4 bases and J by 6 bases, leaving 10 bases between them. This CDR3 contains 13 residues. Germline values: CDR1 SGHTA, CDR2 FQGNSA. The CDR3: CASSSVQGNIQYF. The CDR3 region has the DNA TGTGCCAGCAGCTCGGTCCAGGGAAACATTCAGTACTTC.

V usage is TRBV29-1 and J usage is TRBJ1-2; weak D call: TRBD1 (6 bases). Germline V gene sequence: CDR1 SQVTM, CDR2 ANQGSEA. Trimming shortened V by 0 bases and J by 14 bases, and 16 bases separated the two germline ends. CDR3 length equals 12 residues. Here the CDR3 reads CSVEDLRGTSTF. In DNA, the CDR3 is TGCAGCGTTGAAGATCTCCGAGGGACAAGTACCTTC. The full variable domain, rest sourced from reference TRBV29-1 and TRBJ1-2, is SAVISQKPSRDICQRGTSLTIQCQVDSQVTMMFWYRQQPGQSLTLIATANQGSEATYESGFVIDKFPISRPNLTFSTLTVSNMSPEDSSIYLCSVEDLRGTSTFGSGTRLTVV.

This clonotype was observed at least ten times. V is TRBV29-1 and J is TRBJ2-1; D is perhaps TRBD1 (6 bases). Germline loops: CDR1 SQVTM, CDR2 ANQGSEA. The CDR3 consists of 14 residues. Between the trimmed V and J ends, which lost 6 bases and 1 base, there was a span of 13 bases. The CDR3 region has the DNA TGCAGCGTGGCCGCTAGGGGGTCCTACAATGAGCAGTTCTTC. Translation: CSVAARGSYNEQFF.

The rearrangement uses TRBV7-2 and TRBJ1-6; D is undetermined. Germline assignment: CDR1 SGHTA and CDR2 FQGNSA. This CDR3 comprises 15 residues. Between the trimmed V and J ends, which lost 5 bases and 8 bases, there was a span of 16 bases. Written as DNA, the CDR3 is TGTGCCAGCAGCCGGAATTTAAAGATTGATTCACCCCTCCACTTT. Its translation is CASSRNLKIDSPLHF.